The 2 T cell receptor beta chains given below trace back to one sample, sequenced in a study of cytomegalovirus exposure and HLA in healthy donors. The PCR made use of 60 Vbeta and 13 Jbeta primers. Measured with immunoSEQ multiplex PCR; TCRdb has only the in-frame clones, and not every one. The sample shows almost 90,000 clones, 85% of them seen only once. Sequenced: PBMCs. These TCRs come from a man between 35 and 55 years old in good health and CMV-seropositive.

J is TRBJ2-2 and V is TRBV18, with D unclear. The CDR3 extends over 13 amino acids. V was trimmed by 3 bases and J by 6 bases, leaving 8 bases between them. CDR1 and CDR2 from the germline V gene are KGHSH and LQKENI. In DNA form, the CDR3 reads TGTGCCAGCTCACCGGGCCGAGCCGGGGAGCTGTTTTTT. Protein sequence: CASSPGRAGELFF. The full variable domain, in which reference TRBV18 and TRBJ2-2 provide the parts outside the CDR3, is NAGVMQNPRHLVRRRGQEARLRCSPMKGHSHVYWYRQLPEEGLKFMVYLQKENIIDESGMPKERFSAEFPKEGPSILRIQQVVRGDSAAYFCASSPGRAGELFFGEGSRLTVL.

J is TRBJ1-4 and V is TRBV10-1; 10 nucleotides match TRBD1. Germline values: CDR1 WNHNN, CDR2 SYGVQD (reference sequence). There are 15 residues in the CDR3. V lost 6 bases, J lost 8 bases, and 9 bases stayed unmatched. For the CDR3, the DNA is TGCGCCAGCAGCCGACAGGGGGCAGCAGGAGAAAAACTGTTTTTT. This encodes CASSRQGAAGEKLFF.